This TCR beta chain was sequenced for a study of blood T cell repertoires in COVID-19. Across the study: COVID-19 samples, acute and convalescent, were from the United States, Italy and Spain.

Comments on this clone: Other DNA sequences from this sample encode an identical CDR3 as well.

Clones were read by immunoSEQ multiplex PCR, and TCRdb kept only the in-frame ones, dropping some. The sample includes approximately 310,000 clones, 89% of them seen just once. Sequenced: PBMCs or T cells enriched from blood (not recorded which). The TCR comes from a man aged 55-75 years who had recovered from COVID-19.

CDR3 DNA sequence: TGCGCCAGCAGCTTGGCCGCGGGCGGAGACACCGGGGAGCTGTTTTTT. This sequence encodes CASSLAAGGDTGELFF. The rearrangement joins TRBV5-1 to TRBJ2-2; possibly TRBD2 for D (5 bases). The germline V gene has CDR1 SGHRS and CDR2 YFSETQ. Between the trimmed V and J ends, which lost 0 bases and 3 bases, there was a span of 12 bases. CDR3 length: 16 residues.